These 18 T cell receptor beta chains share one sample of origin, sequenced in a study of blood T cell repertoires in COVID-19. The protocol was immunoSEQ multiplex PCR, while the TCRdb copy is restricted to in-frame clones and leaves out a portion. Here the sample spans 90,000 to 120,000 clones, about three quarters being singletons. The sequencing sample was made of peripheral blood. The receptors shown here come from a man between 65 and 85 years old with acute or convalescent COVID-19.

The chain recombines TRBV11-3 with TRBJ2-1; 7 bases align to TRBD1. Germline V CDR1 and CDR2: SGHNT, YENEEA. Trimming cost V 5 bases and J 7 bases; bases outside gene matches: 11. The CDR3 length is 15 residues. CDR3 in amino acids: CASSNRLTGKNEQFF. CDR3 nucleotides: TGTGCCAGCAGCAACAGATTGACAGGGAAGAATGAGCAGTTCTTC.

The rearrangement joins TRBV4-3 to TRBJ1-5; TRBD1 matches at 8 bases. Germline-derived CDR1 and CDR2 are LGHNA and YSLEER. Losses at the gene ends were 0 bases for V and 7 bases for J; bases not matched to a gene: 5. The CDR3 loop spans 15 amino acids. CDR3 protein: CASSQDRQGRQPQHF. CDR3 sequence (DNA): TGCGCCAGCAGCCAAGACCGACAGGGGAGACAGCCCCAGCATTTT.

V usage is TRBV13 and J usage is TRBJ1-1; TRBD1 is a possible D gene (6 bases). With 2 bases removed from V and 0 bases from J, the gap between germline ends came to 7 bases. Germline CDR1 reads PRHDT; CDR2 reads FYEKMQ (reference sequence). The CDR3 has 14 amino acids. The CDR3 coding sequence is TGTGCCAGCAGCTTAAACAGGGTGAACACTGAAGCTTTCTTT. Encoded protein: CASSLNRVNTEAFF.

This clone was seen ten or more times. This chain uses TRBV2 with TRBJ1-2; D possibly corresponds to TRBD1 (5 bases). Trimming pared 4 bases from V and 8 bases from J, leaving 11 bases between. CDR3 length: 12 amino acids. CDR1 and CDR2 (germline): SNHLY, FYNNEI. CDR3 DNA: TGTGCCAGCAGTGGTGGGGCACGCGGCTACACCTTC. It encodes CASSGGARGYTF.

CDR3 in DNA: TGTGCCAGCAGTTACTCCCTTACAGGGGGCAGTGAAGCTTTCTTT. It translates to CASSYSLTGGSEAFF. The J gene is TRBJ1-1, the V gene TRBV6-5; 9 bases map to TRBD1. The V and J ends lost 0 bases and 7 bases, in that order; junction bases with no gene match: 6. This CDR3 contains 15 residues. Germline V lookup: CDR1 MNHEY, CDR2 SVGAGI.

The chain joins TRBV4-2 to TRBJ2-6, with D possibly being TRBD1 (6 bases). Germline CDR1 reads LGHNA; CDR2 reads YNFKEQ. The CDR3 length is 15 residues. With 6 bases removed from V and 4 bases from J, the gap between germline ends came to 13 bases. CDR3 region: CASSPTGSGANVLTF. Written as DNA, the CDR3 is TGTGCCAGCAGTCCCACAGGGTCCGGGGCCAACGTCCTGACTTTC.

The V call is TRBV4-1, the J call TRBJ1-4; 9 nucleotides align to TRBD1. V gave up 0 bases and J gave up 7 bases; unmatched junction bases: 3. This CDR3 spans 15 amino acids. Per the germline V gene, CDR1 is MGHRA and CDR2 is YSYEKL. CDR3 loop: CASSQEGTGTEKLFF. The DNA for the CDR3 is TGCGCCAGCAGCCAAGAAGGGACAGGGACTGAAAAACTGTTTTTT.

The chain uses TRBV9 and TRBJ1-5; tentative D call: TRBD1 (5 bases). Looked up from germline, CDR1 is SGDLS and CDR2 is YYNGEE. Trimming left V 3 bases short and J 2 bases short, with 9 bases between. CDR3 size: 14 residues. The CDR3 is CASSADSGNQPQHF. CDR3 in DNA: TGTGCCAGCAGCGCTGACAGTGGCAATCAGCCCCAGCATTTT.

This rearrangement joins TRBV12-3 or TRBV12-4 to TRBJ1-2, with D possibly TRBD1 on 6 matching bases. This CDR3 has 13 amino acids. V gave up 5 bases and J gave up 5 bases, with 12 bases separating them. The CDR3 is CASSLQDSYGYTF. The CDR3 DNA reads as TGTGCCAGCAGTCTCCAGGACAGTTATGGCTACACCTTC.

V and J are TRBV29-1 and TRBJ2-1; 7 bases are shared with TRBD1. CDR1 is SQVTM, CDR2 ANQGSEA, per germline. This CDR3 spans 15 amino acids. Trimming took 1 base from V and 3 from J; bases not matched to a gene: 6. CDR3 DNA: TGCAGCGTTGAAGTTACAGGGGTCAACTACAATGAGCAGTTCTTC. Translation: CSVEVTGVNYNEQFF.

This chain joins TRBV5-5 and TRBJ2-3, with TRBD2 matching over 13 bases. CDR1 and CDR2 (germline): SGHKS, YYEKEE (reference sequence). The CDR3 extends over 19 amino acids. V trimming: 4 bases; J trimming: 0 bases; junction bases outside the gene matches: 11. CDR3 sequence: CASSPPPGLAGASTDTQYF. The CDR3 bases are TGTGCCAGCAGCCCCCCTCCAGGACTAGCGGGGGCCAGCACAGATACGCAGTATTTT.

This sequence joins TRBV9 and TRBJ1-3, with TRBD1 matching 8 bases. CDR1 and CDR2 (germline): SGDLS, YYNGEE. This CDR3 spans 14 amino acids. The V segment lost 2 bases and the J segment 4 bases; nucleotides outside the gene matches: 2. CDR3 amino acids: CASSVTGEGNTIYF. The CDR3 nucleotides read TGTGCCAGCAGCGTGACAGGGGAAGGAAACACCATATATTTT.

The chain carries TRBV11-2 and TRBJ2-1; the D gene is possibly TRBD1 (6 bases). Germline-derived CDR1 and CDR2 are SGHAT and FQNNGV. The CDR3 contains 12 residues. V was trimmed by 7 bases and J by 9 bases, leaving 13 bases between them. CDR3 DNA sequence: TGTGCCAGCACCCAGGGGAGAAGTGAGCAGTTCTTC. The encoded protein is CASTQGRSEQFF. Full variable domain (remainder filled in from reference TRBV11-2 and TRBJ2-1): EAGVAQSPRYKIIEKRQSVAFWCNPISGHATLYWYQQILGQGPKLLIQFQNNGVVDDSQLPKDRFSAERLKGVDSTLKIQPAKLEDSAVYLCASTQGRSEQFFGPGTRLTVL.

The chain recombines TRBV29-1 with TRBJ2-1; 9 positions agree with TRBD1. The CDR3 spans 13 residues. The V gene's germline CDR1 is SQVTM and CDR2 ANQGSEA. J lost 6 bases, V lost 5 bases, and 5 bases had no gene match. The CDR3 nucleotides read TGCAGCGTTAGGGACAGGGTTGGCAATGAGCAGTTCTTC. This sequence encodes CSVRDRVGNEQFF.

This chain connects TRBV7-9 to TRBJ2-5; D gene unclear. Trimming shortened V by 1 base and J by 4 bases, and 16 bases separated the two germline ends. In germline, CDR1 is SEHNR, CDR2 FQNEAQ (reference sequence). The CDR3 sequence is 16 residues long. For the CDR3, the DNA is TGTGCCAGCAGCTTAGACGTGTCTGCCAGTGGAGAGACCCAGTACTTC. Amino acids: CASSLDVSASGETQYF. Full variable domain (missing parts from reference TRBV7-9 and TRBJ2-5): DTGVSQNPRHKITKRGQNVTFRCDPISEHNRLYWYRQTLGQGPEFLTYFQNEAQLEKSRLLSDRFSAERPKGSFSTLEIQRTEQGDSAMYLCASSLDVSASGETQYFGPGTRLLVL.

This rearrangement joins TRBV7-3 to TRBJ2-7, with 8 bases that match TRBD2. Germline trimming cut 6 bases from V and 7 bases from J; bases unmatched to any gene: 8. Germline V gene data show CDR1 as SGHTA and CDR2 as FQGTGA. The CDR3 totals 13 residues. The CDR3 DNA sequence: TGTGCCAGCAGTCAAGCGGGGGCGGAGGAGCAGTACTTC. It is translated as CASSQAGAEEQYF.

The chain has TRBV19 and TRBJ2-2; D gene uncertain. The CDR3 covers 12 residues. CDR1 LNHDA and CDR2 SQIVND come from the germline V gene (reference sequence). Trimming cost V 4 bases and J 4 bases, with 4 bases left between them. CDR3 nucleotide sequence: TGTGCCAGTAGTACTTCCACCGGGGAGCTGTTTTTT. Its translation: CASSTSTGELFF.

This clone came up a few times. The rearrangement links TRBV14 to TRBJ1-2, with D possibly TRBD1 on 5 matching bases. This CDR3 comprises 14 residues. The V gene's germline CDR1 is SGHDN and CDR2 FVKESK. Trimming removed 4 bases from V and 6 bases from J, with 15 bases in between. For the CDR3, the DNA is TGTGCCAGCAGCCTCCTCGGGTCAGGGAATGGCTACACCTTC. Amino acid sequence: CASSLLGSGNGYTF. The full variable domain, its missing parts supplied by reference TRBV14 and TRBJ1-2, is EAGVTQFPSHSVIEKGQTVTLRCDPISGHDNLYWYRRVMGKEIKFLLHFVKESKQDESGMPNNRFLAERTGGTYSTLKVQPAELEDSGVYFCASSLLGSGNGYTFGSGTRLTVV.